The source of this T cell receptor (beta chain) is a study of T cells in Graves' hyperthyroidism and ophthalmopathy. This clonotype came up many times. The authors obtained PBMCs from roughly 10 ml of fresh peripheral blood. Amplified TCR beta CDR3 regions derived from RNA transcripts. Initially, a first-round RT-PCR of the TCR CDR3 employed the HTBI primer set. MiXCR, run by TCRdb on the multiplex PCR reads, gives a single entry per CDR3 protein. The sample holds roughly 720,000 distinct CDR3 sequences, 15% to 20% seen once. The V and J ends lost 3 bases and 4 bases respectively, with 16 bases between them. There are 15 residues in the CDR3. The germline gives CDR1 MNHEY, CDR2 SMNVEV (reference sequence).

The specimen sequenced was blood. This rearrangement joins TRBV27 to TRBJ2-7; tentatively, D is TRBD1 (5 bases). The TCR comes from a man aged 50 or older with Graves' hyperthyroidism. The CDR3 nucleotides read TGTGCCAGCAGTTTTGCCAGGGCCCTAGGATACGAGCAGTACTTC. It codes for CASSFARALGYEQYF.